The present entry profiles one TCR beta chain with its context. Original processing notes: It was from reference gene primer amplification that nucleated cell counts were estimated. Some clones are missing from TCRdb's copy, which holds only in-frame ones; the method was immunoSEQ multiplex PCR. Clone size and the V and J calls come from that table; the DNA yielded D and trimming. Here the sample spans around 150,000 clones, about 85% being singletons. This sample was included in a study of blood T cell repertoires in COVID-19. Study-level information: T cells, B-cell-depleted T cells, or PBMCs provided the cDNA or gDNA that served as material.

Trimming cost V 2 bases and J 3 bases; bases outside gene matches: 4. The CDR3 length is 16 residues. Looked up from germline, CDR1 is MNHNY and CDR2 is SVGAGI (reference sequence). The clonotype originates from a man aged 35 to 55 with acute or convalescent COVID-19. The sequencing sample was made of peripheral blood. This rearrangement joins TRBV6-6 to TRBJ2-4, with TRBD1 matching over 10 bases. CDR3 DNA sequence: TGTGCCAGCAGTTACGTGGGACAGGGGCTCAAAAACATTCAGTACTTC. This gives the protein CASSYVGQGLKNIQYF.